The clone carrying this T cell receptor (beta chain) was observed at least ten times. TCRdb itself ran the 5' RACE reads through MiXCR, one entry per CDR3 protein. The sample holds 240,000 or so distinct CDR3 sequences, roughly 13% seen once. These data belong to a study of identical twins. V trimming: 3 bases; J trimming: 0 bases; junction bases outside the gene matches: 0. Germline loops: CDR1 MRHNA, CDR2 SNTAGT. The CDR3 covers 15 residues. These data were also filed under a second study, of yellow fever vaccine responses in identical twins.

Sequenced input: memory (CD45RO+) T cells sorted from blood. This receptor was taken from a woman between 18 and 30 years old in good health. This chain joins TRBV6-4 and TRBJ2-1, with 9 bases lining up with TRBD2. The CDR3 is CASSERGGSYNEQFF. The CDR3 DNA sequence: TGTGCCAGCAGTGAGCGGGGGGGCTCCTACAATGAGCAGTTCTTC.